This T cell receptor beta chain was recovered during a study of PD-1 blockade in classical Hodgkin lymphoma. Overall study context: The patients were dosed with nivolumab 3 mg/kg, infused intravenously every 2 weeks.

Autologous stem cell transplantation was followed by relapse in every patient, and brentuximab vedotin exposure varied. Only in-frame clones appear in the TCRdb table, and some are missing; sequencing was by immunoSEQ multiplex PCR. The repertoire has 70,000 to 80,000 clones, under 95% of them found once; the top ten carry more than 6.5%. The clonotype was recovered from a human donor with classical Hodgkin lymphoma. This material consisted of peripheral blood mononuclear cells (PBMCs), taken at baseline.

The CDR3 sequence is CASSWSVQSFTDTQYF. The CDR3 nucleotides are TGTGCCAGCAGTTGGTCAGTTCAAAGTTTCACAGATACGCAGTATTTT. The V call is TRBV27, the J call TRBJ2-3; D is undetermined. With 4 bases removed from V and 2 bases from J, the gap between germline ends came to 16 bases. Germline CDR1 reads MNHEY; CDR2 reads SMNVEV (reference sequence). The CDR3 has 16 residues.